The rows below give T cell receptor beta chains drawn from one sample of a study of cytomegalovirus exposure and HLA in healthy donors. Libraries were prepared by immunoSEQ multiplex PCR; TCRdb keeps only in-frame clonotypes and omits some of them. This repertoire shows fewer than 130,000 clones, approximately 70% found once; its top ten account for roughly 10%. Input material: PBMCs. Receptor source: a man aged 40-50 years in good health and CMV-seropositive. Both conserved end residues are part of each CDR3. The order of the fields is V gene, clone size, J gene, D gene, CDR3 DNA, CDR3 protein. A D gene is named only where the DNA matches it firmly. Size tells how often a clone was seen (once, few, many) or the class of an expanded clone, and some rows leave it out.

TRBV18	.	TRBJ2-3	TRBD2	TGTGCCAGCTCACCGCAGTTAACAGCGGGAGGTTGGGGCACAGATACGCAGTATTTT	CASSPQLTAGGWGTDTQYF
TRBV19	.	TRBJ1-5	.	TGTGCCAGTGAAAACTACATGACAGGCTATAGCAATCAGCCCCAGCATTTT	CASENYMTGYSNQPQHF
TRBV7-2	.	TRBJ2-5	TRBD2	TGTGCCAGCAGCTTAGGGCCGAGCGGGAGTTACCAAGAGACCCAGTACTTC	CASSLGPSGSYQETQYF
TRBV19	.	TRBJ1-5	.	TGTGCCAGTACGCAGTACGGCAATCAGCCCCAGCATTTT	CASTQYGNQPQHF
TRBV6-5	.	TRBJ2-7	.	TGTGCCAGCAGTTACTCGAGGAACAGGGAGGGCGAGCAGTACTTC	CASSYSRNREGEQYF
TRBV2	.	TRBJ1-2	.	TGTGCCAGCAGCGCGGACGGGGGAAACTATGGCTACACCTTC	CASSADGGNYGYTF
TRBV29-1	.	TRBJ1-2	.	TGCAGCGACGGGGGGCCAGTGACTGGCTACACCTTC	CSDGGPVTGYTF
TRBV7-2	.	TRBJ2-7	TRBD2	TGTGCCAGCAGCTTTCTTAGCGGGAGCTCCTACGAGCAGTACTTC	CASSFLSGSSYEQYF
TRBV4-2	.	TRBJ1-2	.	TGTGCCAGCAGCCAAGATAGGGAGGGTTTCTATGGCTACACCTTC	CASSQDREGFYGYTF
TRBV9	once	TRBJ2-7	TRBD1	TGTGCCAGCAGCTCCCGGGACAGTTCCTACGAGCAGTACTTC	CASSSRDSSYEQYF
TRBV28	.	TRBJ2-5	.	TGTGCCAGCAGTTTCGACAGCCAAGAGACCCAGTACTTC	CASSFDSQETQYF
TRBV4-1	.	TRBJ2-3	TRBD2	TGCGCCAGCAGCCAAGACTCGAGAAAGGATCCCTGGACTAGCCTCACAGATACGCAGTATTTT	CASSQDSRKDPWTSLTDTQYF
TRBV7-9	.	TRBJ1-2	.	TGTGCCAGCAGCTTAGCGCAGGGTTATGGCTACACCTTC	CASSLAQGYGYTF
TRBV5-1	.	TRBJ2-5	.	TGCGCCAGCAGCACAGGGAGTGGAGAGACCCAGTACTTC	CASSTGSGETQYF
TRBV6-4	.	TRBJ2-1	.	TGTGCCAGCAGTGATGTGGCGGAGAGCTCCTACAATGAGCAGTTCTTC	CASSDVAESSYNEQFF
TRBV27	.	TRBJ1-5	TRBD1	TGTGCCAGCAGTTTATCCGGGACAGGGGTCCAGCCCCAGCATTTT	CASSLSGTGVQPQHF
TRBV6-5	.	TRBJ2-2	.	TGTGCCAGCAGTTACCTCGCGCTGAACACCGGGGAGCTGTTTTTT	CASSYLALNTGELFF
TRBV9	.	TRBJ2-1	TRBD2	TGTGCCAGCAGCATACTAGCGGGAGCCGCCGAGGAGCAGTTCTTC	CASSILAGAAEEQFF
TRBV5-1	few	TRBJ1-4	.	TGCGCCAGCAGCCCGGAAACAGGGTCAGGTGAAAAACTGTTTTTT	CASSPETGSGEKLFF
TRBV7-3	.	TRBJ1-2	TRBD1	TGTGCCAGCAGCCAGGACAGGGGAACTAACTATGGCTACACCTTC	CASSQDRGTNYGYTF
TRBV12-5	.	TRBJ2-3	.	TGTGCTAGTGGTCTCGGAGTAGGGGCAGATACGCAGTATTTT	CASGLGVGADTQYF
TRBV28	.	TRBJ1-4	.	TGTGCCAGCAGTTTACCAGTGGATGAAAAACTGTTTTTT	CASSLPVDEKLFF
TRBV27	.	TRBJ1-5	.	TGTGCCAGCAGTTTTACAGGGTTGCAGCCCCAGCATTTT	CASSFTGLQPQHF
TRBV2	.	TRBJ1-2	.	TGTGCCAGCAGAGAGGGGGAAGGCTACACCTTC	CASREGEGYTF
TRBV15	.	TRBJ1-5	.	TGTGCCACCAGCGTGGAGCGATATAGCAATCAGCCCCAGCATTTT	CATSVERYSNQPQHF